Sequencing of this TCR beta chain was carried out in a study of cytomegalovirus exposure and HLA in healthy donors (TCRdb year 2017). Study-wide context: In an earlier analysis of around 540 of the donors, around 290 Gb of sequence data and about 110 million unique TCR beta sequences from some 170 million T cells were reported. An early release covering 550 to 650 HLA-typed donors comprised around 300 gigabases of sequencing data and approximately 80 million unique TCR sequences. The genetic ancestry cluster associated with self-reported Caucasian donors included over 65% of the 398 genotyped donors. The aim of the study was to test whether cataloging public T cell receptors could identify signatures of past pathogen exposure. The study used immunosequencing to profile the T cell repertoires of under 700 subjects and linked those repertoires to cytomegalovirus serostatus. A separate validation cohort of about 110 different subjects was used in addition to the roughly 720-subject first cohort. High-throughput TCR immunosequencing, statistical association of individual TCRs with disease status, and machine learning were combined to predict cytomegalovirus infection status. A later analysis re-examined previously published TCR beta repertoires from 610 or so donors and added high-resolution HLA genotyping to investigate patterns of TCR occurrence. The later analysis used no new phenotypic data to find candidate immune exposures, relying instead on TCR beta sequences and their occurrence across donors. To decide whether each TCR beta V gene segment behaved as functional or pseudogenic, an earlier analysis of some 580 of the donors relied on high-throughput TCR beta sequencing. Donor age, sex, ethnicity and CMV serostatus were compiled together with the repertoire data. In a later genetic analysis, genome-wide SNP genotypes for about 65% of the roughly 700 donors were used, and that subset was treated as a discovery cohort. All discovery cohort repertoires had been generated on a single sequencing platform. HLA typing included class I and class II loci at four-digit resolution. Typing coverage differed by locus: A, B, C, DRB1 and DQB1 were typed in roughly 620-630 donors, DQA1 in 500 to 550, DPA1 in around 610, and DPB1 in 400 to 480. Roughly 5 DR-DQ haplotypes were treated as single units for association and clustering because of strong linkage in the cohort. On average, 235,054 unique TCR beta nucleotide sequences were sequenced per donor among a few hundred genotyped donors of the cohort, with roughly a sixth of those sequences being non-productive.

The cohort consisted of 650 to 850 healthy bone marrow donors. Cohort members were all nominally healthy when sampled, although unrecorded immune exposures were likely present. The donor was CMV seronegative and belonged to the group of around 350 seronegative cohort members. A peripheral blood sample was collected from each donor, and TCR beta sequencing was performed on peripheral blood mononuclear cells. The Qiagen DNeasy Blood Extraction Kit was used to extract genomic DNA from the blood cell samples. Per the germline V gene, SQVTM is the CDR1 and ANQGSEA is the CDR2. Between the V and J ends, shortened by 4 bases and 5 bases respectively, the junction contains 8 bases. Including cysteine and phenylalanine, the CDR3 has 12 amino acids. The read is trimmed to its CDR3 DNA, 36 bases read in frame from base 1. Concerning this clone itself: No cognate antigen has been identified for it. No clone much larger than this one lies a single base away; base qualities are absent.

The library was obtained by the immunoSEQ multiplex PCR assay. For the multiplex PCR, a mixture combining 60 forward primers for TCR Vbeta segments and 13 reverse primers for TCR Jbeta segments was used. Amplification of the CDR3 region of rearranged TCR beta genes was performed with a multiplex PCR assay on genomic DNA. The amplified TCR beta libraries were sequenced on the Illumina HiSeq System as 87-base-pair reads. Per the authors' processing: A later analysis tallied 75 million to 95 million unique TCR beta chains across the 660 or so repertoires, and around 9.9 million of those chains were shared by two or more donors. Raw reads were error-corrected and collapsed into unique sequences by a nearest-neighbor algorithm in which closely related sequences were merged to remove PCR and sequencing errors. Alignment of CDR3 sequences to IMGT reference sequences was used to assign V, D and J gene segments. For a sequence to be retained, a match of at least six nucleotides was required to both a V gene segment and a J gene segment. A rearrangement counted as productive if the CDR3 had no stop codons and remained in frame with V and J, and every other rearrangement counted as non-productive. CDR3 was defined according to IMGT convention as the region running from the second conserved V-encoded cysteine to the conserved J-encoded phenylalanine. Sequences without an unambiguous match to a single V gene segment were excluded from the earlier analysis of a few hundred of the donors. In an earlier analysis of roughly 600 of the donors, a V segment was called functional when productive rearrangements were above 56.7%, and segregating when the standard deviation between donors exceeded 5%. A statistical classification framework was built to diagnose cytomegalovirus status from the catalog of TCR beta chain sequences. A later analysis assigned V and J genes by comparing TCR nucleotide sequences with IMGT/GENE-DB human TR gene sequences. In a later analysis, CDR3 sequences and most-parsimonious VDJ recombination scenarios were assigned using the TCRdist pipeline. In a later analysis, each TCR beta chain was defined by its CDR3 amino acid sequence together with its V-gene family, and reads lacking a unique V-gene family were excluded. A later analysis removed 550 to 650 highly shared, low-generation-probability nucleotide sequences to deal with suspected cross-contamination and a sequencing artifact. For each public chain, a later analysis derived a clonal expansion index from normalized ranks of inferred template counts within each repertoire. Generation probabilities in a later analysis came from a VDJ recombination model fitted to out-of-frame rearrangements, and those results were checked against IGoR. A later analysis scored TCR-TCR, TCR-HLA and TCR-CMV co-occurrence with hypergeometric tests, applying a repertoire-size bias correction to TCR pairs. In a later analysis, false discovery rates were estimated by permuting HLA or CMV assignments 20 times. In a later analysis, co-occurring TCRs were grouped using DBSCAN, with TCRdist sequence similarity added in when clustering inside HLA-allele-positive subsets. Repertoires with fewer than 30,000 or more than 120,000 public chains were left out of co-occurrence clustering, as were several repertoires with anomalous nucleotide sharing. TCRdb took this table from immuneACCESS and kept in-frame rearrangements with V and J called. Such tables lack part of the clones; where checked against another copy, unresolved V genes explain under half of the gap, and the rest is unexplained. V, J and clone size are those of that table, while D and trimming were read from the DNA. For this sample the table gives tens of thousands of clones, of which approximately 78% were detected only once. Around 2.9% of the sample comes from the top ten.

Overall study outcomes, separate from this receptor: Only TCR beta chains were sequenced in this cohort, and the absence of alpha or paired-chain data limited detectable features. It was suggested by the authors that the approach could potentially be generalized to other disease states and immunological phenotypes. The study gave a list of 150 to 200 TCR beta chains associated with cytomegalovirus. In vitro tests confirmed that a few of the cytomegalovirus-associated TCR beta chains recognize cytomegalovirus antigens. A group of highly shared sequence variants was considered likely to be a technical artifact of the sequencing pipeline. According to a later analysis, TCR association rates differed among HLA loci, with DRB1 alleles showing the most associated TCRs and HLA-C alleles showing the fewest. Correlated functional status among segregating V segments might be attributable to linkage disequilibrium, but an unknown experimental factor could not be ruled out. Roughly uniform sequencing depth across donors was assumed in presence/absence analyses, although this assumption may not hold. When HLA alleles, especially DR and DQ, strongly co-occurred, TCR associations were difficult to assign to individual alleles. In a later analysis, most CMV-associated TCR beta chains were found to appear HLA-restricted, with HLA associations seemingly driven largely by CMV exposure. Some IMGT-functional V segments, including TRBV6-2 and TRBV6-3, could not be told apart with the 87-base-pair reads, so those segments were excluded. V-gene and J-gene trimming of TCR beta chains was associated with a missense DCLRE1C variant in a later genetic analysis, and the association was replicated in an independent cohort. A further reported finding was that TCR beta sequences accurately predicted the HLA-A and HLA-B alleles for most subjects in the first cohort. CMV serostatus was the only immune exposure information available for the cohort. According to a later genetic analysis, donors in an Asian-associated ancestry cluster had fewer N-insertions in productive TCRs than the approximately 690-donor mean. In an earlier analysis of approximately 590 of the donors, most TCR beta V segments appeared in productive rearrangements about 90% or about 30% of the time, broadly matching IMGT annotations. In both the original and validation cohorts, the classifier was reported to diagnose cytomegalovirus status with high specificity and sensitivity. Most TCR sequences were seen in very few donors, while some public TCRs were found in many individuals. Approximately 16 rarely observed V segments, including chromosome 9 orphons, were excluded from the earlier analysis of a few hundred of the donors because counts were too low. HLA typing was unavailable for some donors at each locus, so association tests used only the typed subset. In a later analysis, HLA-associated TCR beta chains showed more clonal expansion and lower generation probabilities than non-associated chains that were equally common. In a later analysis, several top co-occurrence clusters were reported to appear linked to parvovirus B19, influenza, CMV and Epstein-Barr virus. A later analysis associated around 16,000 TCR beta sequences with specific HLA alleles at a false discovery rate of 0.05.

Sample: PBMCs. This receptor was taken from a woman younger than 45 in good health and CMV-seronegative. The chain links TRBV29-1 with TRBJ1-4, with the D gene not confidently named. The CDR3 has the sequence CSVGSGNEKLFF. In nucleotides, the sequence is TGCAGCGTTGGCTCGGGGAATGAAAAACTGTTTTTT.